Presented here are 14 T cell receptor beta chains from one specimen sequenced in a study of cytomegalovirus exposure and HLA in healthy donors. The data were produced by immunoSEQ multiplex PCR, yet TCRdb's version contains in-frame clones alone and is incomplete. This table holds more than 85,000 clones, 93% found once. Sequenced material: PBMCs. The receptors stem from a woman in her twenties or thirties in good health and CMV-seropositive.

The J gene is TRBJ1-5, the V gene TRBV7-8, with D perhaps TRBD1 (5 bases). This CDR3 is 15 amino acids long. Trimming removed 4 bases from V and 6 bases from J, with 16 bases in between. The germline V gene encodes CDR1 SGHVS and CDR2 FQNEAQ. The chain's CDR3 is CASSSSPGDGQPQHF. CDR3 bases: TGTGCCAGCAGCTCATCTCCGGGGGACGGTCAGCCCCAGCATTTT.

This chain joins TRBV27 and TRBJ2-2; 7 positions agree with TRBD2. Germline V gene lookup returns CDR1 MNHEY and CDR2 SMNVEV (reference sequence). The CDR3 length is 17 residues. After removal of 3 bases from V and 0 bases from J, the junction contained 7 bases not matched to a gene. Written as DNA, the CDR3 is TGTGCCAGCAGTTTCCTAGCGGCTCTCTCGAACACCGGGGAGCTGTTTTTT. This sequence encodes CASSFLAALSNTGELFF.

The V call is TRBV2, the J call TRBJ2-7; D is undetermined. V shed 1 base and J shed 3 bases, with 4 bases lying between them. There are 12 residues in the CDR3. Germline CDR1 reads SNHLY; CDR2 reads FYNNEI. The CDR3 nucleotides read TGTGCCAGCAGTGAAGGACTCTACGAGCAGTACTTC. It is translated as CASSEGLYEQYF.

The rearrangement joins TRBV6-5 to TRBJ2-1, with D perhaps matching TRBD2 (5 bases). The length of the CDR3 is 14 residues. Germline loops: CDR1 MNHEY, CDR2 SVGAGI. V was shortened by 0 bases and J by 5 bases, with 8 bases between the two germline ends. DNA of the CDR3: TGTGCCAGCAGTTACTCGGGAGTGAACAATGAGCAGTTCTTC. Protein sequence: CASSYSGVNNEQFF.

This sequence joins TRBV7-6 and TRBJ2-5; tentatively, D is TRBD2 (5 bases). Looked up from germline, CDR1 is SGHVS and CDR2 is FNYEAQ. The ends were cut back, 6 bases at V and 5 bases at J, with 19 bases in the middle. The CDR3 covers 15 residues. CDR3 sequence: CASRGSQPGRETQYF. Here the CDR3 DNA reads TGTGCCAGCAGAGGATCGCAGCCGGGAAGGGAGACCCAGTACTTC.

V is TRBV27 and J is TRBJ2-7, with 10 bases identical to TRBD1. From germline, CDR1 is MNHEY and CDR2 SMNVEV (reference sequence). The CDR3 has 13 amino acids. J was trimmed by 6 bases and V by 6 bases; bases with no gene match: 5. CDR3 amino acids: CASRWDRGGEQYF. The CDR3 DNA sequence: TGTGCCAGCAGATGGGACAGGGGCGGCGAGCAGTACTTC.

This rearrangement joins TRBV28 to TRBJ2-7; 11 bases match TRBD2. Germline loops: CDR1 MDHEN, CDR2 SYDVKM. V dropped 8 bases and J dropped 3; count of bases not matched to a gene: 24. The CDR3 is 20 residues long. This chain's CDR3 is CASSNTPASGRPKNLYEQYF. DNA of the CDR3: TGTGCCAGCTCCAATACTCCGGCTAGCGGGAGGCCCAAGAACCTCTACGAGCAGTACTTC.

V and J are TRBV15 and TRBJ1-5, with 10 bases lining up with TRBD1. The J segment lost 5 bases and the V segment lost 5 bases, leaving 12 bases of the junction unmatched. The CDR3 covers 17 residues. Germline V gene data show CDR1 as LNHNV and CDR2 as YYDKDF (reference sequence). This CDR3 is CATSGTGTGAPYQPQHF. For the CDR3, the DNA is TGTGCCACCAGCGGCACCGGGACAGGGGCCCCCTATCAGCCCCAGCATTTT.

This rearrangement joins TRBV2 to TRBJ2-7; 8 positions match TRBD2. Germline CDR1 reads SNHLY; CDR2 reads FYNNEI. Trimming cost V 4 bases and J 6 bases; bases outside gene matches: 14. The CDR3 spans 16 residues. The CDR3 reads CASSGRPGLGALEQYF. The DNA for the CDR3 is TGTGCCAGCAGTGGAAGGCCGGGACTAGGGGCTCTCGAGCAGTACTTC.

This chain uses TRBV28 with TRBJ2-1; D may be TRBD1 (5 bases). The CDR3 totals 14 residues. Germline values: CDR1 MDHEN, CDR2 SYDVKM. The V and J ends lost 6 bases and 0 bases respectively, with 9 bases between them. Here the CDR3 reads CASRLDNSYNEQFF. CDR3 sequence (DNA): TGTGCCAGCAGACTGGACAACTCCTACAATGAGCAGTTCTTC.

The CDR3 bases are TGTGCCAGCAGCACCACACTAGTGGTCGGGGAGCTGTTTTTT. It encodes CASSTTLVVGELFF. V gene TRBV7-2 combines with J gene TRBJ2-2, with D possibly matching TRBD2 (5 bases). In germline, CDR1 is SGHTA, CDR2 FQGNSA. The CDR3 sequence is 14 residues long. The ends were cut back, 5 bases at V and 7 bases at J, with 14 bases in the middle.

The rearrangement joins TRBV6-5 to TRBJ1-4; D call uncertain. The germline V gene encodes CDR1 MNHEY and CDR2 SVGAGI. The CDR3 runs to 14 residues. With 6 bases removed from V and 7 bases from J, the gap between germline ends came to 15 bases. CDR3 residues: CASSPGGESEKLFF. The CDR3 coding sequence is TGTGCCAGCAGCCCCGGCGGGGAGTCTGAAAAACTGTTTTTT.

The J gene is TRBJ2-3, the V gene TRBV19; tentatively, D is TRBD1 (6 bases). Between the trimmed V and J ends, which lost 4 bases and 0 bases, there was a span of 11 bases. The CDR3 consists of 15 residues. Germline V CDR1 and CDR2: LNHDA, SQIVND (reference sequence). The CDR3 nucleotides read TGTGCCAGTAGTACTGGACAGCTGAGCACAGATACGCAGTATTTT. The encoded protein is CASSTGQLSTDTQYF.

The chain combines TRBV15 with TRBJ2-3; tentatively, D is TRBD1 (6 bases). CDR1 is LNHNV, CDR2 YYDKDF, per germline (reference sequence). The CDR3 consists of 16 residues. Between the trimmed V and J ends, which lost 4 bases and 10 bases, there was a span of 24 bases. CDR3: CATSNRDTYPPYAQYF. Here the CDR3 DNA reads TGTGCCACCAGCAATAGGGACACTTACCCCCCATACGCGCAGTATTTT.